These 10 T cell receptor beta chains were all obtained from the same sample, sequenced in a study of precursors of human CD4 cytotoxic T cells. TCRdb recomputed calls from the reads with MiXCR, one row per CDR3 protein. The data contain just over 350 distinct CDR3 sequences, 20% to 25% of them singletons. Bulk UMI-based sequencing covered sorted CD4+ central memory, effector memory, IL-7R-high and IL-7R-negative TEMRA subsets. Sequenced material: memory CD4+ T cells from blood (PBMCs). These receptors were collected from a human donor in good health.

The CDR3, as DNA: TGTGCCATCAGCCTAAACAGGGGGGATCAGCCCCAGCATTTT. This codes for CAISLNRGDQPQHF. The chain joins TRBV10-3 to TRBJ1-5; TRBD1 matches at 8 bases. Losses at the gene ends were 6 bases for V and 5 bases for J; bases not matched to a gene: 6. The germline V gene has CDR1 ENHRY and CDR2 SYGVKD. The CDR3 totals 14 residues.

The CDR3 protein is CSAEPTPSSYNEQFF. DNA of the CDR3: TGCAGTGCCGAACCCACTCCCAGCTCCTACAATGAGCAGTTCTTC. The J gene is TRBJ2-1, the V gene TRBV20-1; D remains unclear. This CDR3 has 15 amino acids. In germline, CDR1 is DFQATT, CDR2 SNEGSKA (reference sequence). Between the trimmed V and J ends, which lost 6 bases and 0 bases, there was a span of 15 bases.

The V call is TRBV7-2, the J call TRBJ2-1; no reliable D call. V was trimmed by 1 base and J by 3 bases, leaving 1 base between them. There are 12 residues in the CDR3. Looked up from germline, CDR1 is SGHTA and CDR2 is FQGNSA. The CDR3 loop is CASSLGYNEQFF. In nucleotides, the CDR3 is TGTGCCAGCAGCTTAGGCTACAATGAGCAGTTCTTC.

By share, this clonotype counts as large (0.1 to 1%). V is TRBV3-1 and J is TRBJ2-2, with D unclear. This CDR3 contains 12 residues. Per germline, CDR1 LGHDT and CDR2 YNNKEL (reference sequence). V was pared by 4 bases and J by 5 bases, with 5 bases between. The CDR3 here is CASSLSTGELFF. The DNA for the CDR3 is TGTGCCAGCAGCCTTAGTACCGGGGAGCTGTTTTTT.

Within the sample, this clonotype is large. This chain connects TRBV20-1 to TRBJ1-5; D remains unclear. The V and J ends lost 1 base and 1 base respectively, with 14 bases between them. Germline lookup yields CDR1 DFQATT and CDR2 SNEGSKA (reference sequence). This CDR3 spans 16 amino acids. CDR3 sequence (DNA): TGCAGTGCTAGAGGAAGGGTGGGGTTGAGCAATCAGCCCCAGCATTTT. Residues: CSARGRVGLSNQPQHF.

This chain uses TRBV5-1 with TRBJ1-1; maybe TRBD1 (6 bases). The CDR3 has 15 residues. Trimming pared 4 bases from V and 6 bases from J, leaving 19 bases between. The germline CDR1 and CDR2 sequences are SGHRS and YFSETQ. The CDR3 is CASSPTTGGNPEAFF. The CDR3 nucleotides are TGCGCCAGCAGCCCGACGACAGGAGGGAATCCTGAAGCTTTCTTT.

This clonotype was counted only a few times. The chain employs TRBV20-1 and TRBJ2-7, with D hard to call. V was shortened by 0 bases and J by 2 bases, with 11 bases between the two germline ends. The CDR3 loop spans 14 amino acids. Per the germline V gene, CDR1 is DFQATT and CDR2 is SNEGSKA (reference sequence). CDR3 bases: TGCAGTGCTAGAGATTCCCCCAGACCCTACGAGCAGTACTTC. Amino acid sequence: CSARDSPRPYEQYF.

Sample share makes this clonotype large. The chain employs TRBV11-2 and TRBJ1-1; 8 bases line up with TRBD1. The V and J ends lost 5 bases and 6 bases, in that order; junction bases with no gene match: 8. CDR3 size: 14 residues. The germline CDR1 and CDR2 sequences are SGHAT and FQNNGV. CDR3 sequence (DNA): TGTGCCAGCAGCCATGGACAGGGATTACCTGAAGCTTTCTTT. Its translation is CASSHGQGLPEAFF.

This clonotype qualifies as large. In DNA, the CDR3 is TGTGCCAGCAGCCAAGGAGGGCAGGGGAGGTCACCCCTCCACTTT. This codes for CASSQGGQGRSPLHF. This chain joins TRBV3-1 and TRBJ1-6, with a weak D call TRBD1 (6 bases). V lost 1 base and J lost 10, with 14 bases in between. CDR1 LGHDT and CDR2 YNNKEL come from the germline V gene (reference sequence). CDR3 length: 15 amino acids.

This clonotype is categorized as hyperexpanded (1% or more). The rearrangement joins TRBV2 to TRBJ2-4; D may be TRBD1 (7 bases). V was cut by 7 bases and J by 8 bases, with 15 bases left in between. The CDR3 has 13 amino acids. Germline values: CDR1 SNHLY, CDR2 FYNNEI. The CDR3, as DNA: TGTGCCAGCAAGGAGGGGGCCGCGGACATTCAGTACTTC. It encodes CASKEGAADIQYF.